The clone carrying this TCR beta chain was observed many times. Both RNA and DNA were isolated together from roughly 20-30 mg of bulk tissue that had not been sorted. This sample stems from a study of tumor-infiltrating lymphocytes in primary liver carcinoma. From approximately 500 ng total RNA, TCR beta cDNA was generated with a primer in the constant region. Three nested multiplex PCR rounds, a slightly modified ARM-PCR method, built the TCR beta libraries. The opening two PCR rounds, around 11 cycles each, paired TRBV1-TRBV30 forward primers with a C-beta reverse primer. One entry per CDR3 protein results from TCRdb running MiXCR on the multiplex PCR reads. The data contain more than 70,000 distinct CDR3 sequences, approximately 69% of them seen just once; the ten biggest clones take up roughly 28%. CDR1 is MNHEY and CDR2 is SVGAGI in the germline V gene. CDR3 size: 14 residues. V lost 6 bases and J lost 9; bases outside the gene matches: 7.

Sequenced sample: tumor-adjacent normal liver tissue. This chain joins TRBV6-5 and TRBJ2-7; 14 positions match TRBD2. This clonotype was obtained from a man in his forties or fifties with primary liver carcinoma and hepatitis B virus infection. CDR3 region: CASSSGTSGRGQYF. CDR3 DNA sequence: TGTGCCAGCAGCTCCGGGACTAGCGGGAGAGGGCAGTACTTC.